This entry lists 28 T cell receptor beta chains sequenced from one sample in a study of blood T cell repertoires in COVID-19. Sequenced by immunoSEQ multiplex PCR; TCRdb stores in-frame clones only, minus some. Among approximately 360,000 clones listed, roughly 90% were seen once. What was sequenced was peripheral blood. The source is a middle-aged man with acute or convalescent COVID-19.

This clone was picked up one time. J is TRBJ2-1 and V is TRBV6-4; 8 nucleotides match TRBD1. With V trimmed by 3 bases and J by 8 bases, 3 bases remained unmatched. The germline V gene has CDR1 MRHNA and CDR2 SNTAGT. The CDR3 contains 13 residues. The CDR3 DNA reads TGTGCCAGCAGTGAGGAGACAGGGGATGAGCAGTTCTTC. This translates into CASSEETGDEQFF.

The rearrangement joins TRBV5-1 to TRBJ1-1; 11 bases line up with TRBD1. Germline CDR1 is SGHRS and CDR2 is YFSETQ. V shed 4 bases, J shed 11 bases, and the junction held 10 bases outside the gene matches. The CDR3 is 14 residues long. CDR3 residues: CASSPGQGAGVAFF. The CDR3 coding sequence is TGCGCCAGCAGCCCAGGACAGGGGGCGGGTGTGGCTTTCTTT.

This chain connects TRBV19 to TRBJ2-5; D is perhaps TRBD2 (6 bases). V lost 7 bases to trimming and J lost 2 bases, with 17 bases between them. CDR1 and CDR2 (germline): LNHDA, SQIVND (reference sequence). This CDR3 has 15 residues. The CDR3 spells CASTPSGVTQETQYF. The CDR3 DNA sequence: TGTGCCAGTACCCCGTCGGGGGTGACACAAGAGACCCAGTACTTC. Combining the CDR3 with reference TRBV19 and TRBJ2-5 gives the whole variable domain DGGITQSPKYLFRKEGQNVTLSCEQNLNHDAMYWYRQDPGQGLRLIYYSQIVNDFQKGDIAEGYSVSREKKESFPLTVTSAQKNPTAFYLCASTPSGVTQETQYFGPGTRLLVL.

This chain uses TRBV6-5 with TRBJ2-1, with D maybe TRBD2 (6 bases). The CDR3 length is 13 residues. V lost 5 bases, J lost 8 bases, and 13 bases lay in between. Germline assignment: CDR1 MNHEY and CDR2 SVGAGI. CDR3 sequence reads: CASSILARDEQFF. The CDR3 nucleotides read TGTGCCAGCAGTATACTAGCAAGGGATGAGCAGTTCTTC.

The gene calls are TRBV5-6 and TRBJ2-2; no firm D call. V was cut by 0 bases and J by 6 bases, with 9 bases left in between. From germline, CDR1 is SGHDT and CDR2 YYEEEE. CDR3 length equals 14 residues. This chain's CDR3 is CASSLAPRSGELFF. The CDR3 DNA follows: TGTGCCAGCAGCTTGGCCCCTAGGTCCGGGGAGCTGTTTTTT.

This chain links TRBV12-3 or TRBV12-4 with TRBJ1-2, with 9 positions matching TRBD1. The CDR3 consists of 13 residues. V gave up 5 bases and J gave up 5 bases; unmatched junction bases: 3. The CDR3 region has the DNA TGTGCCAGCAGTGTGACAGGGGGTTATGGCTACACCTTC. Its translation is CASSVTGGYGYTF.

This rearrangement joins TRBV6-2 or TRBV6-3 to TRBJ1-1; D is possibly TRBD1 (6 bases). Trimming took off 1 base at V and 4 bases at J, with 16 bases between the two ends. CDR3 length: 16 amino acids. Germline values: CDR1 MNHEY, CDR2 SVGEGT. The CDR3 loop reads CASSYLMGRGVTEAFF. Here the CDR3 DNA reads TGTGCCAGCAGTTACTTGATGGGCAGGGGAGTCACTGAAGCTTTCTTT.

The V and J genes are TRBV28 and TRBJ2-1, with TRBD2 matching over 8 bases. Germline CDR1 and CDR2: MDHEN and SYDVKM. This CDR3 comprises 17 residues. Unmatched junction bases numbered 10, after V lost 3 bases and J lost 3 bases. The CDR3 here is CASSFRTGLAGYNEQFF. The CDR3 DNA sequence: TGTGCCAGCAGTTTCCGAACTGGACTAGCTGGCTACAATGAGCAGTTCTTC.

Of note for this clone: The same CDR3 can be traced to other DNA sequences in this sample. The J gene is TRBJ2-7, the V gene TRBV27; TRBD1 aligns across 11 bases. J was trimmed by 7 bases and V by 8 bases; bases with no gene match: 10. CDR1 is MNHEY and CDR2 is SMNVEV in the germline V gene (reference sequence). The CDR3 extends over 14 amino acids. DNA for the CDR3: TGTGCCAGCTCTTTGGACAGGGGGCGTGGGGAGCAGTACTTC. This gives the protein CASSLDRGRGEQYF.

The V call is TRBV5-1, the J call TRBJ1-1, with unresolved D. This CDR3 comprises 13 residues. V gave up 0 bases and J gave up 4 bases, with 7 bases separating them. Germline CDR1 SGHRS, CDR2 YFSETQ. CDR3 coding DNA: TGCGCCAGCAGCTTGGGGGAGGCCACTGAAGCTTTCTTT. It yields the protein CASSLGEATEAFF.

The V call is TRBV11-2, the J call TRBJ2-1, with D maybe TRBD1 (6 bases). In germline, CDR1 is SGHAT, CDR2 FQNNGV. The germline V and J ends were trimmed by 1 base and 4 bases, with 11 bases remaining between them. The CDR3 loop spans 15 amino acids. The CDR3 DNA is TGTGCCAGCAGCTTAGGAACAGGGAAATACAATGAGCAGTTCTTC. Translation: CASSLGTGKYNEQFF.

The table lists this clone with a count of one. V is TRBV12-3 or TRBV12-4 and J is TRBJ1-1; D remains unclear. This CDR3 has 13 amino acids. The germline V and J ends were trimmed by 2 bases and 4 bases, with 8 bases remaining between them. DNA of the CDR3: TGTGCCAGCAGTTTATTAACCGGCACTGAAGCTTTCTTT. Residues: CASSLLTGTEAFF.

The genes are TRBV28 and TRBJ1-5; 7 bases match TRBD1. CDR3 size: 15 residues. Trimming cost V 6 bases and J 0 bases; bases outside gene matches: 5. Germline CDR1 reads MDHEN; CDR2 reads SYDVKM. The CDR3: CASRTTGNSNQPQHF. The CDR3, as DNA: TGTGCCAGCAGGACGACAGGGAATAGCAATCAGCCCCAGCATTTT.

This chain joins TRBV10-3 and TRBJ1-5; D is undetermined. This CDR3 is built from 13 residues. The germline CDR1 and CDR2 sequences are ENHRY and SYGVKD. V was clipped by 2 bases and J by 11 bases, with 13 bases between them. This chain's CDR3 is CAISEISLRSQHF. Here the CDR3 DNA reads TGTGCCATCAGTGAGATCTCCCTCAGGTCCCAGCATTTT.

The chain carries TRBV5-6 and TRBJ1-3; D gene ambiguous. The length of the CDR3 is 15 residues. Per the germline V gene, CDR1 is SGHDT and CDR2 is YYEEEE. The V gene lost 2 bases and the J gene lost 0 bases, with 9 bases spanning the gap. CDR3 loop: CASSFQKISGNTIYF. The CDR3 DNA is TGTGCCAGCAGCTTTCAGAAAATCTCTGGAAACACCATATATTTT.

The CDR3: CASSPPSLSVNYGYTF. The CDR3 bases are TGTGCCAGCTCACCACCCTCTCTATCCGTAAACTATGGCTACACCTTC. The chain is built from TRBV18 and TRBJ1-2; D is uncertain. V was clipped by 0 bases and J by 2 bases, with 13 bases between them. Germline values: CDR1 KGHSH, CDR2 LQKENI. The CDR3 is 16 residues long.

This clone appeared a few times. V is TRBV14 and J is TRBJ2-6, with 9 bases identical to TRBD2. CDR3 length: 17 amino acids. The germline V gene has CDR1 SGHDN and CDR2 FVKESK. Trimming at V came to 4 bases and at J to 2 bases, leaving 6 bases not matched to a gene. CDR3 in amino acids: CASSPLAGDTGANVLTF. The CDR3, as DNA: TGTGCCAGCAGCCCCTTAGCGGGAGACACTGGGGCCAACGTCCTGACTTTC.

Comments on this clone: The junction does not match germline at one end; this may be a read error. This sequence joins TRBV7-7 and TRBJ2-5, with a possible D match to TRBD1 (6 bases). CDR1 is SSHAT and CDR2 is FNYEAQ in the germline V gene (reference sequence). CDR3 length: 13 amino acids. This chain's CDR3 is CASSLDSPETQYF. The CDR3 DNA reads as TGTGCTAGCAGCTTGGACAGTCCAGAGACCCAGTACTTC.

The CDR3 here is CASSPAVVVDGYTF. CDR3 DNA: TGTGCCAGCAGCCCCGCCGTGGTAGTCGATGGCTACACCTTC. This chain uses TRBV9 with TRBJ1-2; no definite D call. The germline V gene encodes CDR1 SGDLS and CDR2 YYNGEE. The V and J ends lost 4 bases and 6 bases respectively, with 16 bases between them. CDR3 length: 14 residues.

The CDR3 DNA sequence: TGTGCCAGCAGTAGACAGGGGGTCTTCACCGGGGAGCTGTTTTTT. Its translation: CASSRQGVFTGELFF. The chain is built from TRBV5-6 and TRBJ2-2, with 9 bases matching TRBD1. CDR3 length equals 15 residues. Germline lookup yields CDR1 SGHDT and CDR2 YYEEEE. V lost 5 bases and J lost 4; bases outside the gene matches: 6.

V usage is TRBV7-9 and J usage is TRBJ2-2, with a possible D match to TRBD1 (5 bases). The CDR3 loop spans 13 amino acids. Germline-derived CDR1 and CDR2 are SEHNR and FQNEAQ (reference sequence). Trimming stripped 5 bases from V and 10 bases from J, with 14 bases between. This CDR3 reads CASSPTEIEELFF. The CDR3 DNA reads TGTGCCAGCAGCCCGACAGAGATTGAGGAGCTGTTTTTT.

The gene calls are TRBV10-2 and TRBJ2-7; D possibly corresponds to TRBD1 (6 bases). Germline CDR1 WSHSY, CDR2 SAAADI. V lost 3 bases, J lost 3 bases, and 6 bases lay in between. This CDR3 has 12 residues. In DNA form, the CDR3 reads TGCGCCAGCAGTGACAGGGGCTACGAGCAGTACTTC. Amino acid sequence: CASSDRGYEQYF.

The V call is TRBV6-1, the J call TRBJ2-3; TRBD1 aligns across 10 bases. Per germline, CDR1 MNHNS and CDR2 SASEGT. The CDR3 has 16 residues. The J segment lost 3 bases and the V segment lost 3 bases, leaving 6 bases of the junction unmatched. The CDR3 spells CASSEGQGMGTDTQYF. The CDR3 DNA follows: TGTGCCAGCAGTGAGGGACAGGGGATGGGGACAGATACGCAGTATTTT.

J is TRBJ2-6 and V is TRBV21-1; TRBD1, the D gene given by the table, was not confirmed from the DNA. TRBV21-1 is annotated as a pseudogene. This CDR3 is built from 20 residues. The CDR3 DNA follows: TGTGCCAGCAGCCCCCAGGCCTTCGTACCCCCCCGCTCTGGGGCCAACGTCCTGACTTTC. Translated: CASSPQAFVPPRSGANVLTF.

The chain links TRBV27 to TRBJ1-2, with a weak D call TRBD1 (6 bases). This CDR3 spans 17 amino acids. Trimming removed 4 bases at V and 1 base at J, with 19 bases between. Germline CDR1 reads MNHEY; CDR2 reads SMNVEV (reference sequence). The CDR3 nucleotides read TGTGCCAGCAGTTCGATATTCCGGGACATAGATAACTATGGCTACACCTTC. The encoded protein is CASSSIFRDIDNYGYTF.

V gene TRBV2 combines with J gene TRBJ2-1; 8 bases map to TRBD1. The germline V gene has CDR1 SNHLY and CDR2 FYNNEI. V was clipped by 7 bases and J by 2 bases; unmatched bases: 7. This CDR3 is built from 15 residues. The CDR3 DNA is TGTGCCAGCACCCCACCGGGACAGGCCTACAATGAGCAGTTCTTC. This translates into CASTPPGQAYNEQFF.

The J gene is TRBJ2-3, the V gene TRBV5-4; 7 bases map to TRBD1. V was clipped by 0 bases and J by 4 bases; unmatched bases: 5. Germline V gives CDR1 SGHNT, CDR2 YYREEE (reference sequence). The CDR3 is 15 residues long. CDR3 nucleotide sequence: TGTGCCAGCAGCTTGGTAGGGGGCGCGGCAGATACGCAGTATTTT. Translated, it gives CASSLVGGAADTQYF.

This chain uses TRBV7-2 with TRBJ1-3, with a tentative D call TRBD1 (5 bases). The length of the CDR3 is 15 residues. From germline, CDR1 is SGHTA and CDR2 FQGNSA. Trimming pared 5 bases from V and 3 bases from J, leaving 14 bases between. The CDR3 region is CASSPRGGSGNTIYF. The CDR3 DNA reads TGTGCCAGCAGCCCTCGGGGGGGTAGTGGAAACACCATATATTTT.